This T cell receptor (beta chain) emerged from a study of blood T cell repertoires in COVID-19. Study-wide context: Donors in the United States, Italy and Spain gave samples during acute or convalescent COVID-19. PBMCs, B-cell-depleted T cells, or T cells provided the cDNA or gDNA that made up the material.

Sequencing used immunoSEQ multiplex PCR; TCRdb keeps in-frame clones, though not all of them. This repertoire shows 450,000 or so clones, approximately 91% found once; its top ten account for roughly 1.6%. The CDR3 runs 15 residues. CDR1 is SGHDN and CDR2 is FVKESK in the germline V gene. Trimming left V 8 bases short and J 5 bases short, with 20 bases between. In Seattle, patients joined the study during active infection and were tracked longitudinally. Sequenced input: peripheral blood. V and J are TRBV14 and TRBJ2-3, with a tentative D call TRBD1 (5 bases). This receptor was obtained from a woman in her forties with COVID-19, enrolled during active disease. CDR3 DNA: TGTGCCAGCCTTGCCACCAGGGAACATGGAGATACGCAGTATTTT. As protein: CASLATREHGDTQYF. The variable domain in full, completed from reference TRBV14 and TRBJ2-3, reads EAGVTQFPSHSVIEKGQTVTLRCDPISGHDNLYWYRRVMGKEIKFLLHFVKESKQDESGMPNNRFLAERTGGTYSTLKVQPAELEDSGVYFCASLATREHGDTQYFGPGTRLTVL.